Following are 19 T cell receptor beta chains from one sample sequenced in a study of T cells in women clearing cervical HPV infection. TCRdb keeps only in-frame clones here, not all; method: immunoSEQ multiplex PCR. Recorded for this sample: approximately 30,000 clones. Sequenced input: blood buffy coat. These receptors were collected from a woman between 18 and 70 years old with a cervical HPV16 infection that either progressed to CIN3+ or cleared (not recorded which).

Remarks on this clone: The read terminates 3 residues ahead of where the CDR3 ends, so the germline J gene completes it. The genes are TRBV18 and TRBJ2-4; 7 positions agree with TRBD1. This CDR3 comprises 14 residues. In germline, CDR1 is KGHSH, CDR2 LQKENI. Incomplete CDR3 DNA: TGTGCCAGCTCAGCCTCCACAGGGGATTATGGT. It encodes CASSASTGDYG. The full CDR3 is CASSASTGDYGQYF.

In regard to this clone: A junction end diverges from the germline sequence, so it may reflect a read error. Sequencing ends 3 residues short of the CDR3 end; the germline J gene provides the rest. The chain recombines TRBV7-7 with TRBJ2-3, with 12 bases that match TRBD1. Germline loops: CDR1 SSHAT, CDR2 FNYEAQ (reference sequence). The CDR3 totals 15 residues. The sequenced CDR3 bases are TGTGCTAGCAGCCCTGGGACAGGGGGCCAAGAGACG. Translated: CASSPGTGGQET. The entire CDR3 protein is CASSPGTGGQETQYF. The complete variable domain, with remaining parts taken from reference TRBV7-7 and TRBJ2-3, reads GAGVSQSPRYKVTKRGQDVTLRCDPISSHATLYWYQQALGQGPEFLTYFNYEAQPDKSGLPSDRFSAERPEGSISTLTIQRTEQRDSAMYRCASSPGTGGQETQYFGPGTRLTVL.

Comments on this clone: With the read ending 3 residues before the CDR3 end, the germline J gene is used to fill in that end. V usage is TRBV5-7 and J usage is TRBJ1-6, with a possible D match to TRBD1 (5 bases). TRBV5-7 is assigned to the ORF class and has an uncertain function. Trimming took 1 base from V and 7 from J, leaving 9 bases between them. The CDR3 is made up of 14 amino acids. The DNA read from the CDR3 is TGTGCCAGCAGCTTGCTGGGGCAGAATTCACCC. It is translated as CASSLLGQNSP. The full CDR3 protein reads CASSLLGQNSPLHF.

As concerns this clone: The read terminates 3 residues before the CDR3 end, so the remaining end is supplied by the germline J gene. The chain uses TRBV5-1 and TRBJ1-2; TRBD1 matches 10 bases. This CDR3 is built from 16 residues. Germline V gene sequence: CDR1 SGHRS, CDR2 YFSETQ. V lost 1 base, J lost 7 bases, and 10 bases stayed unmatched. The CDR3 bases that were read are TGCGCCAGCAGCTTGTACCCGGGACAGGGGACTACTGGC. Protein sequence: CASSLYPGQGTTG. The whole CDR3 protein reads CASSLYPGQGTTGYTF.

As to this clone: From the germline J gene comes the end of the CDR3, since the read stops 3 residues before it. The chain links TRBV7-9 to TRBJ2-4; no clear D gene. The germline gives CDR1 SEHNR, CDR2 FQNEAQ (reference sequence). The CDR3 loop spans 14 amino acids. CDR3 DNA, as far as it was read: TGTGCCAGTGGATTGTCGGCAGGCCTACTTGGT. As protein: CASGLSAGLLG. The whole CDR3 sequence is CASGLSAGLLGQYF.

Remarks on this clone: Sequencing ends 3 residues short of the CDR3 end; the germline J gene provides the rest. The rearrangement joins TRBV5-1 to TRBJ2-5; unclear D gene. This CDR3 has 14 amino acids. V lost 0 bases and J 4 bases, leaving 10 bases between the germline ends. Germline lookup yields CDR1 SGHRS and CDR2 YFSETQ. CDR3 amino acids: CASSLDPGAETQYF. The CDR3 DNA, read in part, is TGCGCCAGCAGCTTGGACCCCGGTGCAGAGACC.

As to this clone: The CDR3 extends 3 residues past the end of the read, so its final part is completed from the germline J gene. This chain links TRBV20-1 with TRBJ2-4; 8 bases are a match to TRBD1. Germline V gene lookup returns CDR1 DFQATT and CDR2 SNEGSKA (reference sequence). CDR3 length: 13 residues. The CDR3 sequence is CSAHRDRNYGQYF. CDR3 DNA, as far as it was read: TGCAGTGCTCACCGGGACAGGAACTATGGT.

Comments on this clone: The CDR3 goes on 3 residues after the read ends, and that part is filled in from the germline J gene. The chain combines TRBV2 with TRBJ2-3, with 12 bases fitting TRBD1. This CDR3 comprises 14 residues. Per the germline V gene, CDR1 is SNHLY and CDR2 is FYNNEI. The CDR3 is CASRGTGGIETQYF. The CDR3 DNA, read in part, is TGTGCCAGCAGAGGGACAGGGGGCATAGAGACG.

About this clone itself: With the read ending 3 residues before the CDR3 end, the germline J gene is used to fill in that end. The rearrangement joins TRBV29-1 to TRBJ2-3, with 8 nucleotides matching TRBD1. CDR1 is SQVTM and CDR2 is ANQGSEA in the germline V gene. This CDR3 has 12 residues. CDR3 DNA, as far as it was read: TGCAGCGTTGGGGGACAGGAAGAGACG. As protein: CSVGGQEET. The CDR3 reads in full as CSVGGQEETQYF.

CDR3 DNA, as far as it was read: TGTGCCAGCACCCGCGAACAGGGCGACTATGGC. As protein: CASTREQGDYG. The CDR3 reads in full as CASTREQGDYGYTF. The chain employs TRBV7-9 and TRBJ1-2; the D gene is possibly TRBD1 (6 bases). Read coverage stops 3 residues before the CDR3 terminus; the germline J gene supplies the remainder. The germline gives CDR1 SEHNR, CDR2 FQNEAQ (reference sequence). The CDR3 extends over 14 amino acids. Trimming removed 7 bases at V and 3 bases at J, with 15 bases between.

A note on this clone: The read halts 3 residues ahead of the CDR3 end, with the missing end drawn from the germline J gene. The V and J genes are TRBV7-2 and TRBJ2-5; the match to TRBD2 covers 8 bases. The V and J ends lost 5 bases and 7 bases, in that order; junction bases with no gene match: 12. CDR3 length: 15 amino acids. Germline V CDR1 and CDR2: SGHTA, FQGNSA. CDR3 DNA (partial): TGTGCCAGCAGCGACCCCAGCGGGGGAGGTAGGACC. Encoded protein: CASSDPSGGGRT. The complete CDR3 reads CASSDPSGGGRTQYF.

A note on this clone: The read halts 3 residues ahead of the CDR3 end, with the missing end drawn from the germline J gene. The gene calls are TRBV24-1 and TRBJ2-7; weak D call: TRBD1 (5 bases). V was shortened by 6 bases and J by 2 bases, with 7 bases between the two germline ends. CDR3 length equals 12 residues. The germline gives CDR1 KGHDR, CDR2 SFDVKD. The covered CDR3 bases are TGTGCCACCAGTAGCAGGGCCTACGAG. It translates to CATSSRAYE. The complete CDR3 protein is CATSSRAYEQYF.

On this clone itself: The observed sequence ends 3 residues before the CDR3 terminus, with the missing tail filled in from the germline J gene. The rearrangement uses TRBV18 and TRBJ2-7, with 10 bases fitting TRBD2. From germline, CDR1 is KGHSH and CDR2 LQKENI. CDR3 length: 15 amino acids. The J segment lost 5 bases and the V segment lost 2 bases, leaving 6 bases of the junction unmatched. CDR3 amino acids: CASSPSGRAVDEQYF. The sequenced CDR3 bases are TGTGCCAGCTCACCAAGCGGGAGGGCAGTCGACGAG.

The CDR3 loop reads CASSLGVDEQFF. The CDR3 bases that were read are TGTGCCAGCAGCTTAGGGGTTGATGAG. This sequence joins TRBV5-6 and TRBJ2-1; maybe TRBD1 (5 bases). Sequencing ends 3 residues short of the CDR3 end; the germline J gene provides the rest. Deletions cut 2 bases from V and 8 bases from J, with 8 bases between. The CDR3 runs to 12 residues. Germline values: CDR1 SGHDT, CDR2 YYEEEE. The full variable domain, in which reference TRBV5-6 and TRBJ2-1 provide the parts outside the CDR3, is DAGVTQSPTHLIKTRGQQVTLRCSPKSGHDTVSWYQQALGQGPQFIFQYYEEEERQRGNFPDRFSGHQFPNYSSELNVNALLLGDSALYLCASSLGVDEQFFGPGTRLTVL.

On this clone itself: The DNA ends 3 residues before the CDR3 does, and the rest of the CDR3 is filled in from the germline J gene. This chain connects TRBV20-1 to TRBJ2-7; 10 bases are shared with TRBD1. CDR3 length equals 15 residues. Germline V gene data show CDR1 as DFQATT and CDR2 as SNEGSKA (reference sequence). The V segment lost 6 bases and the J segment 2 bases; nucleotides outside the gene matches: 10. The DNA read from the CDR3 is TGCAGTGCCCATGGGGGACAGGGGCGAACCTACGAG. Protein product: CSAHGGQGRTYE. The complete CDR3 protein is CSAHGGQGRTYEQYF.

A remark on this clone: The sequenced fragment ends 3 residues before the CDR3 boundary, so the rest is inferred from the germline J gene. The chain recombines TRBV30 with TRBJ1-4, with TRBD1 identical over 7 bases. Germline V gene lookup returns CDR1 GTSNPN and CDR2 SVGIG (reference sequence). CDR3 length: 17 residues. CDR3 region: CAWSLGEGGSYNSPLFF. Incomplete CDR3 DNA: TGTGCCTGGAGTTTGGGAGAAGGGGGCTCCTATAATTCACCA.

The sequenced CDR3 bases are TGTGCCAGTAGTATTATGGGACAGCTTGATGAAAAG. It codes for CASSIMGQLDEK. In full, the CDR3 is CASSIMGQLDEKLFF. This chain joins TRBV19 and TRBJ2-2; TRBD1 aligns across 7 bases. The read halts 3 residues ahead of the CDR3 end, with the missing end drawn from the germline J gene. CDR3 size: 15 residues. CDR1 LNHDA and CDR2 SQIVND come from the germline V gene (reference sequence).

As to this clone: The read stops 3 residues short of the end of the CDR3; the missing end is completed from the germline J gene. This chain connects TRBV2 to TRBJ2-1; 12 nucleotides align to TRBD2. Germline trimming cut 7 bases from V and 6 bases from J; bases unmatched to any gene: 4. The CDR3 covers 14 residues. Germline CDR1 and CDR2: SNHLY and FYNNEI. The CDR3 reads CASTLAGGANEQFF. Partial CDR3 DNA: TGTGCCAGCACCCTAGCGGGGGGGGCCAATGAG.

Concerning this clone itself: The read comes to an end 3 residues before the CDR3 does, leaving the germline J gene to fill in the end. V is TRBV7-9 and J is TRBJ1-2, with D perhaps matching TRBD1 (5 bases). This CDR3 comprises 11 residues. The V and J ends lost 8 bases and 2 bases respectively, with 6 bases between them. Germline CDR1 is SEHNR and CDR2 is FQNEAQ (reference sequence). The sequenced CDR3 bases are TGTGCCAGCCCAGGGAACTATGGC. This gives the protein CASPGNYG. The entire CDR3 protein is CASPGNYGYTF.